These T cell receptor beta chains were read from a single sample in a study of T cell clonotyping in hematopoietic cell transplantation. Sequencing was performed with immunoSEQ multiplex PCR; in TCRdb, only in-frame clones are kept and a portion is missing. In the table there are 15,000 to 20,000 clones, nearly 95% of which are singletons. The sample consisted of peripheral blood mononuclear cells. Every receptor here comes from a man aged 40-49 years in good health. Some clones in this sample may be carry-over from other donors' samples. The CDR3 runs from the conserved cysteine through the conserved F or W. Fields, in order: clone size, V gene, J gene, D gene, CDR3 protein, CDR3 DNA. The D gene is left open where the match is weak. Only part of the rows carry a size: once, few, many, or a class if the clone is expanded.

clone size: .
V gene: TRBV5-6
J gene: TRBJ2-6
D gene: .
CDR3 protein: CASSLGYSGANVLTF
CDR3 DNA: TGTGCCAGCAGCTTGGGTTACTCTGGGGCCAACGTCCTGACTTTC

clone size: few
V gene: TRBV7-3
J gene: TRBJ2-3
D gene: TRBD2
CDR3 protein: CASSISGGVERQYF
CDR3 DNA: TGTGCCAGCAGTATCAGCGGGGGGGTGGAAAGGCAGTATTTT

clone size: .
V gene: TRBV6-1
J gene: TRBJ2-3
D gene: .
CDR3 protein: CASRDKDWSTDTQYF
CDR3 DNA: TGTGCCAGCAGGGACAAAGACTGGAGCACAGATACGCAGTATTTT

clone size: .
V gene: TRBV6-1
J gene: TRBJ1-2
D gene: .
CDR3 protein: CASSEVLSEDGYTF
CDR3 DNA: TGTGCCAGCAGTGAAGTTTTAAGCGAGGATGGCTACACCTTC

clone size: once
V gene: TRBV30
J gene: TRBJ2-7
D gene: .
CDR3 protein: CAWSRQGPYEQYF
CDR3 DNA: TGTGCCTGGAGTCGGCAGGGGCCCTACGAGCAGTACTTC

clone size: once
V gene: TRBV27
J gene: TRBJ2-5
D gene: TRBD1
CDR3 protein: CASRQGAWVETQYF
CDR3 DNA: TGTGCCAGCAGACAGGGGGCATGGGTAGAGACCCAGTACTTC

clone size: .
V gene: TRBV7-2
J gene: TRBJ2-5
D gene: TRBD1
CDR3 protein: CASSLGGQGETQYF
CDR3 DNA: TGTGCCAGCAGCCTAGGAGGACAGGGGGAGACCCAGTACTTC

clone size: .
V gene: TRBV28
J gene: TRBJ2-7
D gene: TRBD2
CDR3 protein: CASSSSGRGYEQYF
CDR3 DNA: TGTGCCAGCAGTTCTAGCGGGAGGGGGTACGAGCAGTACTTC

clone size: .
V gene: TRBV9
J gene: TRBJ2-3
D gene: .
CDR3 protein: CASSHTDTQYF
CDR3 DNA: TGTGCCAGCAGCCACACAGATACGCAGTATTTT

clone size: .
V gene: TRBV6-8
J gene: TRBJ1-2
D gene: .
CDR3 protein: CASSDPSPLGVDGYTF
CDR3 DNA: TGTGCCAGCAGTGACCCCAGCCCATTGGGGGTGGACGGCTACACCTTC

clone size: few
V gene: TRBV4-1
J gene: TRBJ1-1
D gene: .
CDR3 protein: CASSHPQAEAFF
CDR3 DNA: TGCGCCAGCAGCCACCCTCAAGCTGAAGCTTTCTTT

clone size: .
V gene: TRBV5-4
J gene: TRBJ1-2
D gene: TRBD1
CDR3 protein: CASSYGTGAISTF
CDR3 DNA: TGTGCCAGCAGCTACGGGACAGGGGCGATTAGCACCTTC

clone size: .
V gene: TRBV6-5
J gene: TRBJ2-7
D gene: TRBD1
CDR3 protein: CASSSSGTGHYEQYF
CDR3 DNA: TGTGCCAGCAGTTCCTCCGGGACAGGGCACTACGAGCAGTACTTC

clone size: .
V gene: TRBV5-6
J gene: TRBJ2-7
D gene: TRBD1
CDR3 protein: CASSSVQGTYEQYF
CDR3 DNA: TGTGCCAGCAGCTCGGTACAGGGGACCTACGAGCAGTACTTC

clone size: few
V gene: TRBV9
J gene: TRBJ2-2
D gene: .
CDR3 protein: CASSVGDWGTGELFF
CDR3 DNA: TGTGCCAGCAGCGTAGGAGACTGGGGCACCGGGGAGCTGTTTTTT

clone size: once
V gene: TRBV7-9
J gene: TRBJ1-2
D gene: .
CDR3 protein: CASSPPGPMDYGYTF
CDR3 DNA: TGTGCCAGCAGCCCGCCGGGGCCGATGGACTATGGCTACACCTTC

clone size: .
V gene: TRBV28
J gene: TRBJ2-7
D gene: .
CDR3 protein: CASSSENPRDEQYF
CDR3 DNA: TGTGCCAGCAGTTCAGAAAATCCGAGGGACGAGCAGTACTTC

clone size: .
V gene: TRBV4-3
J gene: TRBJ2-3
D gene: .
CDR3 protein: CASSPSQGGARTDTQYF
CDR3 DNA: TGCGCCAGCAGCCCGTCGCAGGGGGGGGCCCGCACAGATACGCAGTATTTT

clone size: .
V gene: TRBV21-1
J gene: TRBJ2-7
D gene: .
CDR3 protein: CASSKDPSGGGSYEQYF
CDR3 DNA: TGTGCCAGCAGCAAAGATCCTAGCGGAGGGGGATCCTACGAGCAGTACTTC

clone size: .
V gene: TRBV29-1
J gene: TRBJ2-1
D gene: TRBD2
CDR3 protein: CSVLDVAGGNEQFF
CDR3 DNA: TGCAGCGTATTGGACGTTGCGGGAGGCAATGAGCAGTTCTTC

clone size: .
V gene: TRBV5-6
J gene: TRBJ2-4
D gene: .
CDR3 protein: CASFDSLLAKNIQYF
CDR3 DNA: TGTGCCAGCTTTGACAGTCTACTAGCCAAAAACATTCAGTACTTC

clone size: .
V gene: TRBV27
J gene: TRBJ1-1
D gene: TRBD1
CDR3 protein: CASSLSDRFEAFF
CDR3 DNA: TGTGCCAGCAGTTTATCGGACAGGTTTGAAGCTTTCTTT

clone size: .
V gene: TRBV5-1
J gene: TRBJ2-5
D gene: .
CDR3 protein: CASSLLWDQETQYF
CDR3 DNA: TGCGCCAGCAGCTTGTTGTGGGACCAAGAGACCCAGTACTTC

clone size: .
V gene: TRBV4-3
J gene: TRBJ2-7
D gene: TRBD1
CDR3 protein: CASSADRVPYEQYF
CDR3 DNA: TGCGCCAGCAGCGCCGACAGGGTCCCCTACGAGCAGTACTTC

clone size: .
V gene: TRBV19
J gene: TRBJ2-5
D gene: TRBD2
CDR3 protein: CASSIPTGLAVQETQYF
CDR3 DNA: TGTGCCAGTAGTATACCCACGGGACTAGCAGTACAAGAGACCCAGTACTTC

clone size: .
V gene: TRBV28
J gene: TRBJ2-7
D gene: .
CDR3 protein: CASSSTQGPYEQYF
CDR3 DNA: TGTGCCAGCAGTTCCACACAGGGCCCCTACGAGCAGTACTTC

clone size: .
V gene: TRBV29-1
J gene: TRBJ2-5
D gene: .
CDR3 protein: CSALGSKETQYF
CDR3 DNA: TGCAGCGCCCTCGGGAGTAAAGAGACCCAGTACTTC

clone size: .
V gene: TRBV2
J gene: TRBJ2-7
D gene: .
CDR3 protein: CASSPGTVRGEQYF
CDR3 DNA: TGTGCCAGCAGCCCCGGGACTGTCAGGGGCGAGCAGTACTTC

clone size: few
V gene: TRBV29-1
J gene: TRBJ2-1
D gene: TRBD2
CDR3 protein: CSVASGYNEQFF
CDR3 DNA: TGCAGCGTTGCTAGCGGGTACAATGAGCAGTTCTTC

clone size: once
V gene: TRBV6-5
J gene: TRBJ2-4
D gene: .
CDR3 protein: CASSYRDTAKNIQYF
CDR3 DNA: TGTGCCAGCAGTTACAGGGACACGGCCAAAAACATTCAGTACTTC

clone size: .
V gene: TRBV6-1
J gene: TRBJ1-1
D gene: TRBD1
CDR3 protein: CASSEGTGYSTEAFF
CDR3 DNA: TGTGCCAGCAGTGAAGGGACAGGGTATAGCACTGAAGCTTTCTTT

clone size: .
V gene: TRBV6-5
J gene: TRBJ1-6
D gene: TRBD1
CDR3 protein: CASRGQGNSPLHF
CDR3 DNA: TGTGCCAGCAGAGGACAGGGAAATTCACCCCTCCACTTT